Shown below are 23 T cell receptor beta chains from a single sample sequenced in a study of blood T cell repertoires in COVID-19. Repertoires were generated with immunoSEQ multiplex PCR, while TCRdb's copy carries only in-frame clones and drops some. The sample shows hundreds of thousands of clones, 83% of them seen only once. The sequencing sample was made of peripheral blood. The receptors originated from a woman between 45 and 65 years old who had recovered from COVID-19.

For this clone: Other DNA sequences of this sample code for an identical CDR3. The J gene is TRBJ1-4, the V gene TRBV7-2; TRBD1 agrees at 7 bases. The CDR3 spans 13 residues. The junction had 1 base not matched to a gene; V was cut back by 3 bases and J by 6 bases. The germline CDR1 and CDR2 sequences are SGHTA and FQGNSA. The CDR3 loop is CASSLGQYEKLFF. The CDR3 DNA reads as TGTGCCAGCAGCTTGGGACAGTATGAAAAACTGTTTTTT.

The rearrangement uses TRBV4-2 and TRBJ1-5; D remains unclear. This CDR3 is 16 amino acids long. The V end lost 4 bases, the J end lost 0 bases, and 13 bases lay between the germline ends. CDR1 is LGHNA, CDR2 YNFKEQ, per germline. Written as DNA, the CDR3 is TGTGCCAGCAGCCTCAGCGACTCCTATAGCAATCAGCCCCAGCATTTT. Residues: CASSLSDSYSNQPQHF.

This clone showed up just a few times. This chain joins TRBV6-1 and TRBJ1-6, with D maybe TRBD1 (6 bases). V lost 2 bases and J lost 6, with 17 bases in between. Germline V gene data show CDR1 as MNHNS and CDR2 as SASEGT. This CDR3 has 17 residues. CDR3 loop: CASSELGRGGGNSPLHF. The CDR3 bases are TGTGCCAGCAGTGAACTGGGCAGGGGTGGGGGTAATTCACCCCTCCACTTT.

This sequence joins TRBV4-3 and TRBJ2-6, with D perhaps TRBD2 (6 bases). V shed 1 base and J shed 3 bases, with 10 bases lying between them. CDR3 length: 16 residues. CDR1 LGHNA and CDR2 YSLEER come from the germline V gene. In nucleotides, the CDR3 is TGCGCCAGCAGCCAAGTTGCGGGGAGTGGGGCCAACGTCCTGACTTTC. Protein: CASSQVAGSGANVLTF.

The rearrangement links TRBV24-1 to TRBJ2-1; 10 bases are a match to TRBD1. From germline, CDR1 is KGHDR and CDR2 SFDVKD. The CDR3 consists of 18 residues. Unmatched junction bases numbered 15, after V lost 7 bases and J lost 4 bases. CDR3 loop: CATSNFNPGQGSYNEQFF. The DNA for the CDR3 is TGTGCCACCAGCAATTTCAATCCGGGACAGGGGTCTTACAATGAGCAGTTCTTC.

This chain connects TRBV4-3 to TRBJ2-1; D might be TRBD2 (5 bases). Germline V gene sequence: CDR1 LGHNA, CDR2 YSLEER. V lost 2 bases and J 8 bases, leaving 22 bases between the germline ends. CDR3 length: 17 amino acids. The CDR3 spells CASSQPPGSEGKDEQFF. CDR3 bases: TGCGCCAGCAGCCAACCCCCGGGCAGTGAGGGAAAGGATGAGCAGTTCTTC.

The V call is TRBV7-9, the J call TRBJ1-2; D is undetermined. The germline V gene encodes CDR1 SEHNR and CDR2 FQNEAQ (reference sequence). The CDR3 is made up of 14 amino acids. The germline V and J ends were trimmed by 6 bases and 4 bases, with 15 bases remaining between them. In DNA, the CDR3 is TGTGCCAGCAGTTGGGAGGGAGAAAGCTATGGCTACACCTTC. The encoded protein is CASSWEGESYGYTF.

The J gene is TRBJ2-7, the V gene TRBV15; D ambiguous. V lost 5 bases and J lost 1, with 12 bases in between. This CDR3 comprises 14 residues. CDR1 is LNHNV, CDR2 YYDKDF, per germline (reference sequence). The CDR3 reads CATSPLQESYEQYF. The CDR3 region has the DNA TGTGCCACCAGCCCCTTGCAGGAATCCTACGAGCAGTACTTC.

This sequence joins TRBV7-2 and TRBJ1-2; possible D gene TRBD1, 6 bases. The CDR3 loop spans 14 amino acids. The germline V gene has CDR1 SGHTA and CDR2 FQGNSA. Trimming pared 7 bases from V and 8 bases from J, leaving 20 bases between. The CDR3 DNA reads TGTGCCAGCACCTCGGAACCGGGGGGCGTGGGCTACACCTTC. Amino acids: CASTSEPGGVGYTF.

The chain employs TRBV12-3 or TRBV12-4 and TRBJ2-3; D perhaps matches TRBD1 (5 bases). V gave up 8 bases and J gave up 2 bases, with 11 bases separating them. The CDR3 consists of 13 residues. CDR3 loop: CASGWTYTDTQYF. The CDR3 coding sequence is TGTGCCAGCGGTTGGACATACACAGATACGCAGTATTTT.

This CDR3 is CASSLASTQGAGGNTIYF. The CDR3 coding sequence is TGTGCCAGCAGCTTAGCATCTACACAGGGGGCTGGTGGAAACACCATATATTTT. This chain uses TRBV7-8 with TRBJ1-3; 9 bases line up with TRBD1. J was trimmed by 3 bases and V by 0 bases; bases with no gene match: 9. This CDR3 region has 18 residues. Germline V CDR1 and CDR2: SGHVS, FQNEAQ.

V usage is TRBV6-5 and J usage is TRBJ1-1, with D unresolved. This CDR3 has 13 residues. V shed 0 bases and J shed 1 base, with 3 bases lying between them. The germline CDR1 and CDR2 sequences are MNHEY and SVGAGI. CDR3 amino acids: CASSYSWNTEAFF. The CDR3 region has the DNA TGTGCCAGCAGTTACTCCTGGAACACTGAAGCTTTCTTT.

This chain joins TRBV5-1 and TRBJ2-7; 8 bases agree with TRBD1. The CDR3 is 15 residues long. Germline loops: CDR1 SGHRS, CDR2 YFSETQ. The trim removed 4 bases at V and 2 bases at J, leaving 8 bases unmatched. The CDR3 is CASSHPATGAYEQYF. The CDR3 nucleotides are TGCGCCAGCAGCCATCCCGCGACAGGGGCCTACGAGCAGTACTTC.

This chain uses TRBV5-1 with TRBJ1-5; D call uncertain. V dropped 0 bases and J dropped 6 bases, with 13 bases sitting between them. Germline V gene lookup returns CDR1 SGHRS and CDR2 YFSETQ. The CDR3 runs to 15 residues. CDR3 bases: TGCGCCAGCAGCTTGGCGGGGAGGCCTACTCAGCCCCAGCATTTT. Translation gives CASSLAGRPTQPQHF. Supplemented by reference TRBV5-1 and TRBJ1-5, the full variable domain reads KAGVTQTPRYLIKTRGQQVTLSCSPISGHRSVSWYQQTPGQGLQFLFEYFSETQRNKGNFPGRFSGRQFSNSRSEMNVSTLELGDSALYLCASSLAGRPTQPQHFGDGTRLSIL.

The V call is TRBV11-2, the J call TRBJ2-3; D remains ambiguous. CDR1 and CDR2 from the germline V gene are SGHAT and FQNNGV. Trimming cost V 2 bases and J 6 bases, with 3 bases left between them. CDR3 length: 11 amino acids. CDR3 sequence: CASSLRDTQYF. The CDR3 nucleotides read TGTGCCAGCAGCTTACGGGATACGCAGTATTTT.

This chain connects TRBV30 to TRBJ2-6; D gene uncertain. V dropped 1 base and J dropped 2 bases, with 9 bases sitting between them. The CDR3 length is 15 residues. Germline V CDR1 and CDR2: GTSNPN, SVGIG (reference sequence). The chain's CDR3 is CAWSGGSTGANVLTF. Here the CDR3 DNA reads TGTGCCTGGAGTGGTGGTTCTACTGGGGCCAACGTCCTGACTTTC.

The V and J genes are TRBV5-1 and TRBJ1-1; TRBD1 matches at 7 bases. Germline V lookup: CDR1 SGHRS, CDR2 YFSETQ. CDR3 length: 14 residues. Trimming cost V 0 bases and J 6 bases; bases outside gene matches: 5. The CDR3 region has the DNA TGCGCCAGCAGCTTGGGGGACAGTGATGCTGAAGCTTTCTTT. It is translated as CASSLGDSDAEAFF.

The J gene is TRBJ2-5, the V gene TRBV5-4; 10 bases align to TRBD1. V dropped 4 bases and J dropped 0; count of bases not matched to a gene: 3. The CDR3 extends over 15 amino acids. CDR1 is SGHNT, CDR2 YYREEE, per germline (reference sequence). The CDR3, as DNA: TGTGCCAGCAGCGGGACAGGGGAAAACCAAGAGACCCAGTACTTC. It translates to CASSGTGENQETQYF.

This clone was observed a handful of times. This rearrangement joins TRBV6-5 to TRBJ1-1, with D hard to call. Germline V gene lookup returns CDR1 MNHEY and CDR2 SVGAGI. V gave up 0 bases and J gave up 2 bases, with 10 bases separating them. The CDR3 runs to 15 residues. CDR3 sequence reads: CASSYSSGVNTEAFF. DNA for the CDR3: TGTGCCAGCAGTTACTCTTCCGGGGTCAACACTGAAGCTTTCTTT.

This chain uses TRBV6-4 with TRBJ2-3; D is unresolved. This CDR3 is built from 13 residues. Looked up from germline, CDR1 is MRHNA and CDR2 is SNTAGT. V gave up 5 bases and J gave up 0 bases, with 6 bases separating them. The CDR3 here is CASSSGSTDTQYF. CDR3 coding DNA: TGTGCCAGCAGTTCCGGGAGCACAGATACGCAGTATTTT.

The chain combines TRBV5-1 with TRBJ1-6; D possibly corresponds to TRBD1 (6 bases). CDR1 and CDR2 (germline): SGHRS, YFSETQ. The CDR3 is 15 amino acids. With 1 base removed from V and 5 bases from J, the gap between germline ends came to 10 bases. The chain's CDR3 is CASSLSGGDNSPLHF. CDR3 sequence (DNA): TGCGCCAGCAGCTTGTCGGGGGGCGATAATTCACCCCTCCACTTT.

The rearrangement uses TRBV5-1 and TRBJ1-6, with 12 bases that match TRBD1. Trimming cost V 4 bases and J 9 bases; bases outside gene matches: 5. Germline CDR1 reads SGHRS; CDR2 reads YFSETQ. This CDR3 contains 15 residues. DNA for the CDR3: TGCGCCAGCAGCCCGGGACAGGGGGCAATTTCACCCCTCCACTTT. This gives the protein CASSPGQGAISPLHF. The complete variable domain, with remaining parts taken from reference TRBV5-1 and TRBJ1-6, reads KAGVTQTPRYLIKTRGQQVTLSCSPISGHRSVSWYQQTPGQGLQFLFEYFSETQRNKGNFPGRFSGRQFSNSRSEMNVSTLELGDSALYLCASSPGQGAISPLHFGNGTRLTVT.

This clone has only a few counts. J is TRBJ2-5 and V is TRBV5-6; TRBD1 matches at 9 bases. The CDR3 loop spans 14 amino acids. Trimming took 4 bases from V and 4 from J; bases not matched to a gene: 5. Germline values: CDR1 SGHDT, CDR2 YYEEEE. This CDR3 is CASSGGDRVETQYF. The CDR3 bases are TGTGCCAGCAGCGGCGGGGACAGGGTAGAGACCCAGTACTTC.